This T cell receptor beta chain was documented in a study of blood T cell repertoires in COVID-19. Study summary: The analysed material was cDNA or gDNA that came from T cells, B-cell-depleted T cells, or PBMCs.

Participants came from 24 US areas, aged roughly 18 to 95 years. Participants' reported clinical history set cohort assignment. Recovery among Cohort 3 donors was established by two negative PCRs, clearance, or symptom resolution. This clone was seen just once. CDR3 length equals 14 residues. Germline V CDR1 and CDR2: KGHSH, LQKENI. V lost 3 bases, J lost 6 bases, and 14 bases lay in between. TCRdb keeps only in-frame clones here, not all; method: immunoSEQ multiplex PCR. The sample yields hundreds of thousands of clones, under 90% seen once. Source material: PBMCs or T cells enriched from blood (not recorded which). The chain employs TRBV18 and TRBJ1-2; TRBD1 might be the D (6 bases). The source of this sequence is a man younger than 35 who had recovered from COVID-19. The DNA for the CDR3 is TGTGCCAGCTCACCCTACAGGGTAGGGGATGGCTACACCTTC. It is translated as CASSPYRVGDGYTF.